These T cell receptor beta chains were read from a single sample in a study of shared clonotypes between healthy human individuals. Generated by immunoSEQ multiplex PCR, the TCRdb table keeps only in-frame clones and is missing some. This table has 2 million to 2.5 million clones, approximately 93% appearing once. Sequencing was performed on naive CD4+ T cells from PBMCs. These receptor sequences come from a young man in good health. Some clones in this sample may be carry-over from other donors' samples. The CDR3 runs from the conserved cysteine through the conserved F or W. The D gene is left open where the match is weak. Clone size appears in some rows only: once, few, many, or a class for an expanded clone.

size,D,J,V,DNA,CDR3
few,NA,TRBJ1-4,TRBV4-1,TGCGCCAGCAGCCAAGAGGAGTTAACTAATGAAAAACTGTTTTTT,CASSQEELTNEKLFF
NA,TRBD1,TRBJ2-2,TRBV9,TGTGCCAGCAGCGCCGGACAGGCCGGGGGGGAGCTGTTTTTT,CASSAGQAGGELFF
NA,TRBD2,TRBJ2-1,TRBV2,TGTGCCAGCCGACTAGCGGGAGCGTTCGGGGAGCAGTTCTTC,CASRLAGAFGEQFF
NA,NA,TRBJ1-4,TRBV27,TGTGCCAGCAGTGCCGTACCGGGAACTAATGAAAAACTGTTTTTT,CASSAVPGTNEKLFF
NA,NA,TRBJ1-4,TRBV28,TGTGCCAGCAGCCCCGGGGGAAATGAAAAACTGTTTTTT,CASSPGGNEKLFF
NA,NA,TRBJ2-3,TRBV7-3,TGTGCCAGCAGCTTGAGCCGCACAGATACGCAGTATTTT,CASSLSRTDTQYF
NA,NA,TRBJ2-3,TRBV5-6,TGTGCCAGCAGCTCCTGGATTTCGTGGATTAGCACAGATACGCAGTATTTT,CASSSWISWISTDTQYF
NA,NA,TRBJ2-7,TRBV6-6,TGTGCCAGCAGTCACAGACGCTCCGACAGACCCTACGAGCAGTACTTC,CASSHRRSDRPYEQYF
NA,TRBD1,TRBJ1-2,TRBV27,TGTGCCAGCAGTCGGACAGGGGCCTCCTTTACCCGCGGCTATGGCTACACCTTC,CASSRTGASFTRGYGYTF
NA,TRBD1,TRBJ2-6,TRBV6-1,TGTGCCAGCAGGACAGGGTTCTCTGGGGCCAACGTCCTGACTTTC,CASRTGFSGANVLTF